This entry features one T cell receptor beta chain sequence. Its antigen is still unknown. Produced via immunoSEQ multiplex PCR; TCRdb's table is partial and in-frame only. The sample consists of 50,000 to 75,000 clones, 90% of them appearing once. This entry is derived from a study of graft-versus-host responses after intestinal transplantation. The study's findings and limits: Across patients carrying graft-donor T cell macrochimerism, allografts held high graft-versus-host to host-versus-graft clonal ratios.

Sample: unstimulated CD8+ T cells sorted from spleen or lymph node cells, taken before transplant. This receptor was identified in a human donor who was the organ donor for an intestinal transplant.

Here the CDR3 DNA reads TGTGCCAGCTCAGGGGGGAAGCGTGAAAAACTGTTTTTT. Amino acid sequence: CASSGGKREKLFF. The chain joins TRBV18 to TRBJ1-4; a weak D match, TRBD1 (5 bases). CDR1 and CDR2 from the germline V gene are KGHSH and LQKENI. Trimming shortened V by 5 bases and J by 7 bases, and 11 bases separated the two germline ends. The CDR3 consists of 13 residues.